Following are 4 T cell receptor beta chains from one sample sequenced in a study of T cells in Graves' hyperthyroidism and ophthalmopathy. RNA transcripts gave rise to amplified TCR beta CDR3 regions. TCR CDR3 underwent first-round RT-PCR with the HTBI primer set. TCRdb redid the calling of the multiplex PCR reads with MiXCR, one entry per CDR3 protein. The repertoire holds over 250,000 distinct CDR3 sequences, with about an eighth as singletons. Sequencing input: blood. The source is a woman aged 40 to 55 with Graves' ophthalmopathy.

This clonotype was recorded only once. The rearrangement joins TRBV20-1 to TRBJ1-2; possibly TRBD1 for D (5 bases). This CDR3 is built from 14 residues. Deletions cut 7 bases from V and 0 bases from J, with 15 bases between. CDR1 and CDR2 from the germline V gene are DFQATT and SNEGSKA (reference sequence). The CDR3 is CSVGGMGPNYGYTF. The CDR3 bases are TGCAGTGTGGGGGGAATGGGCCCTAACTATGGCTACACCTTC.

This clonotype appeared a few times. Here the CDR3 DNA reads TGCAGTGCTCGGGACAGCCGGTATAATTCACCCCTCCACTTT. Translating gives CSARDSRYNSPLHF. The rearrangement uses TRBV20-1 and TRBJ1-6; 7 nucleotides line up with TRBD1. Germline CDR1 DFQATT, CDR2 SNEGSKA (reference sequence). V was clipped by 5 bases and J by 4 bases; unmatched bases: 5. There are 14 residues in the CDR3.

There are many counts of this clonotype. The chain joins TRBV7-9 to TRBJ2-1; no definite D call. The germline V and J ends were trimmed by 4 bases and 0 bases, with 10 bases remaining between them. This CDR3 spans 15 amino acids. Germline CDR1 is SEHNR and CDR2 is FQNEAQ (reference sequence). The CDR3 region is CASSSTAASYNEQFF. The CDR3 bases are TGTGCCAGCAGCTCGACTGCTGCCTCCTACAATGAGCAGTTCTTC.

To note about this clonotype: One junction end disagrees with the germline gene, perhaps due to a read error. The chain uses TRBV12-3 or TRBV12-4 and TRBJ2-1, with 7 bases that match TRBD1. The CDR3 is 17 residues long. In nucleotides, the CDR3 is TGTGTCAGCAGCTTCTTTCCGACAGGGTTATCCTACAATGAGCGGTCCTTC. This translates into CVSSFFPTGLSYNERSF.